This T cell receptor (beta chain) was identified in a study of blood T cell repertoires in COVID-19. The germline V gene encodes CDR1 SGHRS and CDR2 YFSETQ. V was trimmed by 1 base and J by 0 bases, leaving 5 bases between them. The CDR3 length is 14 residues. Assay: immunoSEQ multiplex PCR; the TCRdb copy retains only in-frame clones and omits some. Of fewer than 100,000 clones listed, 88% are singletons. This clonotype was obtained from a human donor in a cohort sampled during active COVID-19. Sample: peripheral blood. The chain links TRBV5-1 to TRBJ2-1, with D hard to call. The CDR3 DNA sequence: TGCGCCAGCAGCTTGTTCAGCTCCTACAATGAGCAGTTCTTC. This encodes CASSLFSSYNEQFF.